The 29 T cell receptor beta chains in this list originate from one sample, sequenced in a study of blood T cell repertoires in COVID-19. Profiled with immunoSEQ multiplex PCR; TCRdb holds only in-frame clones, not every one. Of about 200,000 clones in the sample, more than 70% were seen once. The sample consisted of PBMCs or T cells enriched from blood (not recorded which). These receptor sequences come from a woman between 18 and 29 years old who had recovered from COVID-19.

In its sample, this clone was seen once. The genes are TRBV19 and TRBJ1-2; the D is unclear. CDR3 length: 14 residues. CDR1 and CDR2 from the germline V gene are LNHDA and SQIVND (reference sequence). V lost 9 bases to trimming and J lost 8 bases, with 22 bases between them. The CDR3 protein is CASTPLLETEGYTF. In nucleotides, the CDR3 is TGTGCCAGCACTCCTTTGCTCGAAACAGAGGGCTACACCTTC.

J is TRBJ2-4 and V is TRBV4-1; D remains unclear. This CDR3 comprises 14 residues. CDR1 and CDR2 from the germline V gene are MGHRA and YSYEKL. Trimming cost V 2 bases and J 5 bases, with 10 bases left between them. Here the CDR3 reads CASSQRGVENIQYF. CDR3 nucleotide sequence: TGCGCCAGCAGCCAACGAGGTGTTGAAAACATTCAGTACTTC.

In DNA, the CDR3 is TGTGCCAGTAGTAGATACCTAGCGGGGGCTCAAGATACGCAGTATTTT. Protein sequence: CASSRYLAGAQDTQYF. The chain recombines TRBV19 with TRBJ2-3; 10 bases agree with TRBD2. The junction had 9 bases not matched to a gene; V was cut back by 4 bases and J by 5 bases. The CDR3 sequence is 16 residues long. Germline V gene sequence: CDR1 LNHDA, CDR2 SQIVND (reference sequence).

The rearrangement links TRBV15 to TRBJ2-7; TRBD1 aligns across 7 bases. The CDR3 contains 16 residues. V gave up 1 base and J gave up 3 bases; unmatched junction bases: 9. The germline V gene encodes CDR1 LNHNV and CDR2 YYDKDF (reference sequence). The CDR3 region is CATSRGGETGIYEQYF. The CDR3 bases are TGTGCCACCAGCAGAGGTGGGGAGACAGGGATCTACGAGCAGTACTTC.

The chain couples TRBV5-4 to TRBJ2-5; D possibly corresponds to TRBD1 (5 bases). Germline CDR1 reads SGHNT; CDR2 reads YYREEE (reference sequence). Trimming shortened V by 3 bases and J by 1 base, and 13 bases separated the two germline ends. There are 15 residues in the CDR3. The CDR3 loop reads CASSYRQFTQETQYF. The CDR3 region has the DNA TGTGCCAGCAGCTACCGACAGTTCACCCAAGAGACCCAGTACTTC.

The chain links TRBV19 to TRBJ1-1; no reliable D call. The CDR3 spans 14 residues. Looked up from germline, CDR1 is LNHDA and CDR2 is SQIVND (reference sequence). The ends were cut back, 0 bases at V and 6 bases at J, with 11 bases in the middle. CDR3 DNA sequence: TGTGCCAGTAGTATAGACCCCCGGAGACCTGAAGCTTTCTTT. Protein product: CASSIDPRRPEAFF.

Details on this clone: One end of the junction fails to match germline, which may point to a read error. The J gene is TRBJ1-2, the V gene TRBV30; TRBD1 matches at 10 bases. Germline V CDR1 and CDR2: GTSNPN, SVGIG (reference sequence). The CDR3 is made up of 13 amino acids. DNA of the CDR3: TGCCTACAGGGGACAGGGGTTGACTATGGCTACACCTTC. It is translated as CLQGTGVDYGYTF.

The genes are TRBV28 and TRBJ1-2; 9 bases map to TRBD1. Germline values: CDR1 MDHEN, CDR2 SYDVKM. V trimming: 4 bases; J trimming: 5 bases; junction bases outside the gene matches: 17. The CDR3 covers 18 residues. CDR3 DNA sequence: TGTGCCAGCAGTTCCGCCGCCACACAGGGGGCGCGGTTGTATGGCTACACCTTC. This translates into CASSSAATQGARLYGYTF.

The CDR3 DNA sequence: TGTGCCAGCACCCCTAGAATGAACACTGAAGCTTTCTTT. Translating it yields CASTPRMNTEAFF. The chain uses TRBV12-3 or TRBV12-4 and TRBJ1-1; no definite D call. V lost 7 bases and J 0 bases, leaving 9 bases between the germline ends. The CDR3 is 13 residues long.

The rearrangement uses TRBV5-6 and TRBJ1-5; TRBD1 is a possible D gene (6 bases). Germline-derived CDR1 and CDR2 are SGHDT and YYEEEE. The V gene lost 1 base and the J gene lost 7 bases, with 9 bases spanning the gap. CDR3 length: 13 residues. The CDR3 nucleotides read TGTGCCAGCAGCTTGAGGGGGACGCAGCCCCAGCATTTT. Translated, it gives CASSLRGTQPQHF.

The chain is built from TRBV28 and TRBJ1-2; perhaps TRBD1 as D (5 bases). The germline V gene has CDR1 MDHEN and CDR2 SYDVKM. Between the trimmed V and J ends, which lost 8 bases and 4 bases, there was a span of 11 bases. The CDR3 sequence is 12 residues long. As DNA, the CDR3 is TGTGCCAGCGCGGGGCGCATCTATGGCTACACCTTC. Translating gives CASAGRIYGYTF.

The rearrangement uses TRBV21-1 and TRBJ1-6. TRBV21-1 is assigned pseudogene status. The CDR3 has 16 amino acids. The chain's CDR3 is CASSKGRVRVNSPLHF. The CDR3 DNA is TGTGCCAGCAGCAAAGGGAGGGTCAGGGTGAATTCACCCCTCCACTTT.

V and J are TRBV21-1 and TRBJ1-5. TRBV21-1 has pseudogene status. The CDR3 is made up of 20 amino acids. The CDR3 here is CASSTTRVIGPERMDQPQHF. DNA for the CDR3: TGTGCCAGCAGCACGACTAGGGTCATCGGCCCCGAAAGAATGGATCAGCCCCAGCATTTT.

The gene calls are TRBV27 and TRBJ1-1; 9 bases match TRBD1. V lost 8 bases to trimming and J lost 6 bases; unmatched junction nucleotides: 13. CDR3 length: 15 amino acids. Germline V gene lookup returns CDR1 MNHEY and CDR2 SMNVEV (reference sequence). The CDR3 sequence: CASRVYSTGGAEAFF. Written as DNA, the CDR3 is TGTGCCAGCCGCGTTTACTCGACAGGGGGGGCTGAAGCTTTCTTT.

The genes are TRBV15 and TRBJ1-5; possibly TRBD1 for D (5 bases). V lost 1 base and J lost 0, with 10 bases in between. Germline V CDR1 and CDR2: LNHNV, YYDKDF (reference sequence). The CDR3 length is 16 residues. Here the CDR3 DNA reads TGTGCCACCAGCAGAGGCGGCGGACATAGCAATCAGCCCCAGCATTTT. Encoded protein: CATSRGGGHSNQPQHF. The full variable domain, in which reference TRBV15 and TRBJ1-5 provide the parts outside the CDR3, is DAMVIQNPRYQVTQFGKPVTLSCSQTLNHNVMYWYQQKSSQAPKLLFHYYDKDFNNEADTPDNFQSRRPNTSFCFLDIRSPGLGDTAMYLCATSRGGGHSNQPQHFGDGTRLSIL.

The rearrangement links TRBV3-1 (or the pseudogene TRBV3-2) to TRBJ2-2; 9 nucleotides agree with TRBD2. The ends lost 4 bases at V and 0 bases at J; junction bases unmatched: 18. The CDR3 is 21 amino acids. CDR1 and CDR2 from the germline V gene are LGHDT and YNNKEL (reference sequence). CDR3 nucleotides: TGTGCCAGCAGCCGTTTTTTTCCCAATCGGGAGCGGGGGGCGAACACCGGGGAGCTGTTTTTT. Protein: CASSRFFPNRERGANTGELFF.

The CDR3 sequence is CATSDPQGLVETQYF. In DNA, the CDR3 is TGTGCCACCAGTGATCCTCAGGGGTTAGTAGAGACCCAGTACTTC. This sequence joins TRBV24-1 and TRBJ2-5; TRBD1 is a possible D gene (6 bases). V lost 3 bases to trimming and J lost 4 bases, with 14 bases between them. Germline assignment: CDR1 KGHDR and CDR2 SFDVKD. CDR3 length equals 15 residues.

J is TRBJ1-1 and V is TRBV5-4; no reliable D call. The CDR3 is 15 amino acids. In germline, CDR1 is SGHNT, CDR2 YYREEE (reference sequence). V was trimmed by 4 bases and J by 1 base, leaving 14 bases between them. The chain's CDR3 is CASSPQITSNTEAFF. CDR3 sequence (DNA): TGTGCCAGCAGCCCACAGATCACTTCGAACACTGAAGCTTTCTTT.

V gene TRBV2 combines with J gene TRBJ1-5; perhaps TRBD1 as D (5 bases). This CDR3 spans 14 amino acids. With 8 bases removed from V and 3 bases from J, the gap between germline ends came to 14 bases. Germline V gene sequence: CDR1 SNHLY, CDR2 FYNNEI. The CDR3 reads CASREDSPNQPQHF. DNA of the CDR3: TGTGCCAGCCGCGAAGACAGCCCCAATCAGCCCCAGCATTTT. Combining the CDR3 with reference TRBV2 and TRBJ1-5 gives the whole variable domain EPEVTQTPSHQVTQMGQEVILRCVPISNHLYFYWYRQILGQKVEFLVSFYNNEISEKSEIFDDQFSVERPDGSNFTLKIRSTKLEDSAMYFCASREDSPNQPQHFGDGTRLSIL.

This clone showed up just once. The chain has TRBV2 and TRBJ1-5; D remains unclear. The germline gives CDR1 SNHLY, CDR2 FYNNEI. The CDR3 is 15 residues long. The V gene lost 2 bases and the J gene lost 1 base, with 9 bases spanning the gap. The CDR3 DNA sequence: TGTGCCAGCAGTGAATTTTTCGGGAGCAATCAGCCCCAGCATTTT. This translates into CASSEFFGSNQPQHF.

J is TRBJ2-1 and V is TRBV6-5; D is perhaps TRBD2 (7 bases). Germline V gives CDR1 MNHEY, CDR2 SVGAGI. V was cut by 6 bases and J by 6 bases, with 15 bases left in between. This CDR3 contains 14 residues. The CDR3 DNA reads TGTGCCAGCAGGAGAGGGGGGGCCCTCAATGAGCAGTTCTTC. Its translation is CASRRGGALNEQFF.

The DNA of the CDR3 is TGTGCCAGCAGTTTAATAGCGCCACCGGGACAGGGGAACGAGCAGTACTTC. This translates into CASSLIAPPGQGNEQYF. The chain employs TRBV28 and TRBJ2-7; 10 bases map to TRBD1. The CDR3 runs to 17 residues. The J segment lost 5 bases and the V segment lost 2 bases, leaving 12 bases of the junction unmatched. Germline V gene lookup returns CDR1 MDHEN and CDR2 SYDVKM.

The V and J genes are TRBV18 and TRBJ2-5; possibly TRBD1 for D (6 bases). The V gene lost 3 bases and the J gene lost 6 bases, with 17 bases spanning the gap. The germline V gene encodes CDR1 KGHSH and CDR2 LQKENI. CDR3 length: 15 residues. The CDR3 DNA follows: TGTGCCAGCTCACCGGGGCAGGGGTCTGTGCAGACCCAGTACTTC. Its protein product is CASSPGQGSVQTQYF. The full variable domain, with the rest looked up from reference TRBV18 and TRBJ2-5, is NAGVMQNPRHLVRRRGQEARLRCSPMKGHSHVYWYRQLPEEGLKFMVYLQKENIIDESGMPKERFSAEFPKEGPSILRIQQVVRGDSAAYFCASSPGQGSVQTQYFGPGTRLLVL.

This clone appeared a single time. This sequence joins TRBV19 and TRBJ1-6; TRBD1 might be the D (5 bases). Per the germline V gene, CDR1 is LNHDA and CDR2 is SQIVND (reference sequence). V lost 8 bases and J 10 bases, leaving 18 bases between the germline ends. This CDR3 is built from 14 residues. The DNA for the CDR3 is TGTGCCAGTGCCGGGGCCGGGGGTTGGTCACCCCTCCACTTT. It is translated as CASAGAGGWSPLHF.

The chain recombines TRBV30 with TRBJ1-5; the D is unclear. The CDR3 is 13 amino acids. V was trimmed by 4 bases and J by 3 bases, leaving 10 bases between them. Per germline, CDR1 GTSNPN and CDR2 SVGIG (reference sequence). Here the CDR3 DNA reads TGTGCCTGGAACCACAGAAACAATCAGCCCCAGCATTTT. This translates into CAWNHRNNQPQHF.

The J gene is TRBJ2-2, the V gene TRBV7-9; 11 bases map to TRBD2. The CDR3 loop spans 18 amino acids. V was clipped by 5 bases and J by 4 bases; unmatched bases: 12. CDR1 SEHNR and CDR2 FQNEAQ come from the germline V gene (reference sequence). As DNA, the CDR3 is TGTGCCAGCAGCCTCTACTCGACTAGCGGGGCGCCCACCGGGGAGCTGTTTTTT. Residues: CASSLYSTSGAPTGELFF. The whole variable domain, filled in from reference TRBV7-9 and TRBJ2-2, reads DTGVSQNPRHKITKRGQNVTFRCDPISEHNRLYWYRQTLGQGPEFLTYFQNEAQLEKSRLLSDRFSAERPKGSFSTLEIQRTEQGDSAMYLCASSLYSTSGAPTGELFFGEGSRLTVL.

The chain recombines TRBV6-4 with TRBJ1-3; 7 bases are a match to TRBD1. V trimming: 0 bases; J trimming: 0 bases; junction bases outside the gene matches: 14. Germline loops: CDR1 MRHNA, CDR2 SNTAGT. CDR3 length equals 20 residues. CDR3 nucleotides: TGTGCCAGCAGTGACTCGAATCGGGACAGCCAAGAGCACTCTGGAAACACCATATATTTT. This sequence encodes CASSDSNRDSQEHSGNTIYF.

The chain carries TRBV6-4 and TRBJ2-2; 12 nucleotides line up with TRBD2. Germline trimming cut 5 bases from V and 5 bases from J; bases unmatched to any gene: 0. The CDR3 consists of 14 residues. Germline-derived CDR1 and CDR2 are MRHNA and SNTAGT. CDR3 DNA: TGTGCCAGCAGTACTAGCGGGGGGACCGGGGAGCTGTTTTTT. Protein product: CASSTSGGTGELFF.

As DNA, the CDR3 is TGTGCCAGCAGCGAGACCCCGGGAGCTAACTATGGCTACACCTTC. Amino acids: CASSETPGANYGYTF. The rearrangement uses TRBV9 and TRBJ1-2, with D uncertain. This CDR3 spans 15 amino acids. Trimming cost V 3 bases and J 0 bases, with 12 bases left between them. Germline assignment: CDR1 SGDLS and CDR2 YYNGEE.